Below, 25 T cell receptor beta chains from the same sample are listed, as sequenced in a study of CD8 T cells in Susac syndrome. Random hexamers were used to reverse transcribe the RNA input (about 0.5 to 1 ug). Via MiXCR, TCRdb re-called the immunoSEQ multiplex PCR reads, giving one row per CDR3 protein. Here the sample spans approximately 210,000 distinct CDR3 sequences, about 95% being singletons. The sequencing input was CD4+ T cells from PBMCs. These receptors all stem from a human donor with multiple sclerosis.

The chain has TRBV4-1 and TRBJ2-3, with D uncertain. The V gene lost 2 bases and the J gene lost 0 bases, with 6 bases spanning the gap. CDR1 MGHRA and CDR2 YSYEKL come from the germline V gene. This CDR3 spans 14 amino acids. DNA of the CDR3: TGCGCCAGCAGCCAACAGAGAAGCACAGATACGCAGTATTTT. It specifies CASSQQRSTDTQYF.

The chain recombines TRBV25-1 with TRBJ2-5; 9 positions match TRBD1. The CDR3 spans 16 residues. Germline V gives CDR1 MGHDK, CDR2 SYGVNS. The trim removed 2 bases at V and 4 bases at J, leaving 8 bases unmatched. The CDR3 nucleotides read TGTGCCAGCAGTGAACCCGGGACAGGGATGGGAGAGACCCAGTACTTC. Its protein product is CASSEPGTGMGETQYF.

The chain couples TRBV3-1 to TRBJ2-3; D is ambiguous. Germline values: CDR1 LGHDT, CDR2 YNNKEL (reference sequence). V shed 4 bases and J shed 4 bases, with 15 bases lying between them. CDR3 length: 15 residues. The CDR3 DNA sequence: TGTGCCAGCAGCCCCCGCGGTTTTCTGCCAGATACGCAGTATTTT. Protein product: CASSPRGFLPDTQYF.

The chain links TRBV15 to TRBJ1-6, with 7 bases identical to TRBD1. V was clipped by 4 bases and J by 5 bases; unmatched bases: 8. Germline V gene data show CDR1 as LNHNV and CDR2 as YYDKDF (reference sequence). The CDR3 spans 16 residues. The CDR3 nucleotides read TGTGCCACCAGCACCTCCGGGACAGCAAATAATTCACCCCTCCACTTT. It yields the protein CATSTSGTANNSPLHF.

This chain links TRBV25-1 with TRBJ1-5; D gene unclear. The V end lost 3 bases, the J end lost 3 bases, and 9 bases lay between the germline ends. The CDR3 has 14 amino acids. Germline assignment: CDR1 MGHDK and CDR2 SYGVNS. The CDR3 is CASSEYGDNQPQHF. The CDR3 nucleotides read TGTGCCAGCAGTGAGTACGGGGACAATCAGCCCCAGCATTTT.

The chain links TRBV7-9 to TRBJ2-5, with D unresolved. CDR1 SEHNR and CDR2 FQNEAQ come from the germline V gene (reference sequence). The ends were cut back, 5 bases at V and 2 bases at J, with 12 bases in the middle. The CDR3 covers 14 residues. CDR3 nucleotides: TGTGCCAGCAGCCCTCTGGGGTCGCAAGAGACCCAGTACTTC. Its protein product is CASSPLGSQETQYF.

The chain uses TRBV10-2 and TRBJ2-1; D is undetermined. Germline V gene data show CDR1 as WSHSY and CDR2 as SAAADI. CDR3 length equals 14 residues. V was shortened by 6 bases and J by 0 bases, with 9 bases between the two germline ends. The CDR3 DNA is TGCGCCAGCAGGGCGAAGACCTCCTACAATGAGCAGTTCTTC. It is translated as CASRAKTSYNEQFF.

The genes are TRBV3-1 and TRBJ1-1; D not certain. V lost 0 bases, J lost 4 bases, and 9 bases lay in between. The germline V gene encodes CDR1 LGHDT and CDR2 YNNKEL (reference sequence). The CDR3 covers 14 residues. CDR3 sequence (DNA): TGTGCCAGCAGCCAAGATCTGGGGTTCACTGAAGCTTTCTTT. Its translation: CASSQDLGFTEAFF.

The chain combines TRBV20-1 with TRBJ2-7; 12 nucleotides align to TRBD2. Germline CDR1 DFQATT, CDR2 SNEGSKA (reference sequence). There are 17 residues in the CDR3. V lost 5 bases and J lost 2; bases outside the gene matches: 13. Here the CDR3 DNA reads TGCAGTGCTGCTCACATACTAGCGGGAGGTCCCCCCTACGAGCAGTACTTC. This encodes CSAAHILAGGPPYEQYF.

The chain has TRBV7-6 and TRBJ2-5, with D perhaps being TRBD1 or TRBD2 (6 bases each). Germline CDR1 SGHVS, CDR2 FNYEAQ. The V end lost 5 bases, the J end lost 4 bases, and 8 bases lay between the germline ends. The CDR3 has 12 residues. CDR3 nucleotide sequence: TGTGCCAGCAGCGGGGGGCCAGAGACCCAGTACTTC. Translating it yields CASSGGPETQYF.

As DNA, the CDR3 is TGCAGCGCTGGACGGGACTCCTACGAGCAGTACTTC. It yields the protein CSAGRDSYEQYF. This chain links TRBV29-1 with TRBJ2-7; tentative D call: TRBD2 (5 bases). CDR3 length: 12 amino acids. V shed 7 bases and J shed 0 bases, with 10 bases lying between them. Germline CDR1 reads SQVTM; CDR2 reads ANQGSEA.

The chain recombines TRBV20-1 with TRBJ2-7; 10 nucleotides align to TRBD1. The trim removed 1 base at V and 5 bases at J, leaving 5 bases unmatched. The V gene's germline CDR1 is DFQATT and CDR2 SNEGSKA (reference sequence). The CDR3 contains 14 residues. The CDR3 spells CSARGQGARHEQYF. CDR3 sequence (DNA): TGCAGTGCTAGAGGACAGGGGGCGCGCCACGAGCAGTACTTC.

The chain couples TRBV5-6 to TRBJ2-1; TRBD2 matches 9 bases. CDR1 and CDR2 (germline): SGHDT, YYEEEE. There are 15 residues in the CDR3. V shed 1 base and J 6 bases; nucleotides not matched to a gene: 5. Here the CDR3 DNA reads TGTGCCAGCAGCTTGTTTAGCGGGAGTGGCAATGAGCAGTTCTTC. It encodes CASSLFSGSGNEQFF.

The V and J genes are TRBV30 and TRBJ1-1; D call uncertain. V dropped 0 bases and J dropped 1 base, with 3 bases sitting between them. Germline V gene data show CDR1 as GTSNPN and CDR2 as SVGIG (reference sequence). The CDR3 runs to 12 residues. The CDR3 here is CAWSVKNTEAFF. The CDR3 bases are TGTGCCTGGAGTGTAAAGAACACTGAAGCTTTCTTT.

The chain combines TRBV5-1 with TRBJ2-3, with unresolved D. CDR1 and CDR2 (germline): SGHRS, YFSETQ. The V gene lost 7 bases and the J gene lost 4 bases, with 10 bases spanning the gap. The CDR3 is 12 amino acids. CDR3 amino acids: CASYSSADTQYF. In DNA, the CDR3 is TGCGCCAGCTATAGCTCGGCAGATACGCAGTATTTT.

The chain carries TRBV20-1 and TRBJ2-1; TRBD1 is a possible D gene (6 bases). This CDR3 spans 17 amino acids. Trimming took 5 bases from V and 0 from J, leaving 20 bases between them. The germline gives CDR1 DFQATT, CDR2 SNEGSKA (reference sequence). DNA of the CDR3: TGCAGTGCTTGGTTGGGGGCCCGCCAGTACTCCTACAATGAGCAGTTCTTC. This sequence encodes CSAWLGARQYSYNEQFF.

The DNA for the CDR3 is TGCAGTGCTAGTCCCCGGGGGGTCGGGGAGCTGTTTTTT. Encoded protein: CSASPRGVGELFF. The chain employs TRBV20-1 and TRBJ2-2, with 7 bases identical to TRBD2. V gave up 3 bases and J gave up 7 bases; unmatched junction bases: 5. CDR3 length: 13 amino acids. Per germline, CDR1 DFQATT and CDR2 SNEGSKA (reference sequence).

This rearrangement joins TRBV6-6 to TRBJ2-5; maybe TRBD2 (5 bases). CDR3 length: 11 amino acids. V was clipped by 6 bases and J by 4 bases, with 6 bases between them. The V gene's germline CDR1 is MNHNY and CDR2 SVGAGI (reference sequence). The CDR3 loop is CASSGIETQYF. The CDR3, as DNA: TGTGCCAGCAGCGGGATAGAGACCCAGTACTTC.

The chain carries TRBV29-1 and TRBJ1-2, with D perhaps matching TRBD1 (6 bases). With 3 bases removed from V and 5 bases from J, the gap between germline ends came to 16 bases. This CDR3 has 14 amino acids. Germline CDR1 reads SQVTM; CDR2 reads ANQGSEA. The CDR3 here is CSVDSGAGFYGYTF. DNA of the CDR3: TGCAGCGTTGATTCGGGGGCGGGCTTTTATGGCTACACCTTC.

This clonotype has a single count. The rearrangement joins TRBV5-1 to TRBJ2-3; TRBD1 is a possible D gene (6 bases). The CDR3 spans 15 residues. Germline loops: CDR1 SGHRS, CDR2 YFSETQ. V was pared by 4 bases and J by 4 bases, with 16 bases between. The CDR3, as DNA: TGCGCCAGCAGCCCGGTACAGGGCCCCGCAGATACGCAGTATTTT. Translation gives CASSPVQGPADTQYF.

The gene calls are TRBV7-8 and TRBJ1-2; TRBD1 agrees at 8 bases. Germline CDR1 reads SGHVS; CDR2 reads FQNEAQ. The CDR3 spans 14 residues. The V gene end was trimmed by 0 bases and the J gene end by 4 bases; junction bases not matched to a gene: 1. Here the CDR3 reads CASSLATGVYGYTF. CDR3 in DNA: TGTGCCAGCAGCTTAGCGACAGGGGTCTATGGCTACACCTTC. The full variable domain, with the rest looked up from reference TRBV7-8 and TRBJ1-2, is GAGVSQSPRYKVAKRGQDVALRCDPISGHVSLFWYQQALGQGPEFLTYFQNEAQLDKSGLPSDRFFAERPEGSVSTLKIQRTQQEDSAVYLCASSLATGVYGYTFGSGTRLTVV.

The chain employs TRBV29-1 and TRBJ1-2, with D possibly TRBD1 on 6 matching bases. CDR3 size: 13 residues. The germline V gene encodes CDR1 SQVTM and CDR2 ANQGSEA. The germline V and J ends were trimmed by 4 bases and 5 bases, with 14 bases remaining between them. CDR3 sequence reads: CSVAQGSWYGYTF. In DNA, the CDR3 is TGCAGCGTTGCCCAGGGGTCTTGGTATGGCTACACCTTC.

V and J are TRBV3-1 and TRBJ2-5, with D unresolved. The CDR3 loop spans 9 amino acids. The V and J ends lost 9 bases and 5 bases respectively, with 4 bases between them. Germline loops: CDR1 LGHDT, CDR2 YNNKEL (reference sequence). CDR3 protein: CAREETQYF. DNA of the CDR3: TGTGCCAGGGAGGAGACCCAGTACTTC.

The chain recombines TRBV3-1 with TRBJ2-1; D uncertain. The CDR3 is 12 amino acids. The V end lost 4 bases, the J end lost 6 bases, and 7 bases lay between the germline ends. Per the germline V gene, CDR1 is LGHDT and CDR2 is YNNKEL (reference sequence). This CDR3 reads CASSRSGNEQFF. As DNA, the CDR3 is TGTGCCAGCAGCCGGTCAGGCAATGAGCAGTTCTTC.

V is TRBV12-3 or TRBV12-4 and J is TRBJ1-6; tentatively, D is TRBD1 (5 bases). The CDR3 contains 15 residues. The V end was cut by 3 bases, the J end by 10 bases, with 16 bases between. The DNA for the CDR3 is TGTGCCAGCAGTTTCGGGATACCCAGGGAGTCACCCCTCCACTTT. The encoded protein is CASSFGIPRESPLHF.